Each of the 12 T cell receptor beta chains below was sequenced from the same sample in a study of OX40 agonist ivuxolimab in advanced cancers. Sequencing was performed with immunoSEQ multiplex PCR; in TCRdb, only in-frame clones are kept and a portion is missing. The sample lists some 80,000 clones; 75% to 90% were seen once. Material: CD4+ or CD8+ T cells sorted from blood, obtained in a trial of the OX40 agonist ivuxolimab. The receptors stem from an adult with an advanced solid tumor such as melanoma, head and neck, liver or kidney cancer.

This clone was counted between two and nine times. The chain links TRBV18 to TRBJ2-1; 13 nucleotides agree with TRBD2. Losses at the gene ends were 4 bases for V and 2 bases for J; bases not matched to a gene: 8. Per germline, CDR1 KGHSH and CDR2 LQKENI. The CDR3 loop spans 18 amino acids. The CDR3 loop is CASSLGTSGMFPYNEQFF. The CDR3 bases are TGTGCCAGCTCACTTGGGACTAGCGGGATGTTCCCCTACAATGAGCAGTTCTTC.

The chain employs TRBV5-1 and TRBJ2-3, with a possible D match to TRBD2 (6 bases). Trimming took 2 bases from V and 4 from J, leaving 14 bases between them. This CDR3 is built from 15 residues. Germline V gives CDR1 SGHRS, CDR2 YFSETQ. This CDR3 reads CASSFGGGTADTQYF. CDR3 nucleotide sequence: TGCGCCAGCAGCTTTGGTGGAGGGACCGCAGATACGCAGTATTTT.

The CDR3 loop reads CASSTGLAGIDEQYF. CDR3 DNA: TGTGCCAGCAGCACCGGACTAGCGGGAATCGACGAGCAGTACTTC. This chain joins TRBV7-3 and TRBJ2-7, with 12 nucleotides matching TRBD2. The length of the CDR3 is 15 residues. J was trimmed by 5 bases and V by 5 bases; bases with no gene match: 7. CDR1 is SGHTA, CDR2 FQGTGA, per germline.

V and J are TRBV5-1 and TRBJ1-4; 7 bases agree with TRBD1. Trimming removed 4 bases from V and 2 bases from J; junction bases left unmatched: 2. This CDR3 is built from 14 residues. From germline, CDR1 is SGHRS and CDR2 YFSETQ. The CDR3 DNA reads TGCGCCAGCAGCGCGACAGGGACTAATGAAAAACTGTTTTTT. As protein: CASSATGTNEKLFF.

The chain carries TRBV7-9 and TRBJ2-3, with 13 bases that match TRBD2. Germline CDR1 SEHNR, CDR2 FQNEAQ (reference sequence). Trimming at V came to 5 bases and at J to 5 bases, leaving 7 bases not matched to a gene. The CDR3 spans 16 residues. The CDR3: CASSPTSGRFGDTQYF. The CDR3 DNA follows: TGTGCCAGCAGCCCGACTAGCGGGAGGTTTGGAGATACGCAGTATTTT.

This clone was counted many times. V is TRBV6-5 and J is TRBJ1-6, with D tentatively TRBD1 (6 bases). Germline CDR1 MNHEY, CDR2 SVGAGI. The CDR3 is 15 amino acids. Trimming took off 6 bases at V and 8 bases at J, with 17 bases between the two ends. CDR3: CASSRTGQIYSPLHF. Here the CDR3 DNA reads TGTGCCAGCAGCCGAACCGGACAGATATATTCACCCCTCCACTTT.

This chain joins TRBV27 and TRBJ2-7, with D tentatively TRBD1 (6 bases). V was clipped by 4 bases and J by 2 bases, with 15 bases between them. The germline V gene has CDR1 MNHEY and CDR2 SMNVEV (reference sequence). CDR3 length: 15 residues. In DNA form, the CDR3 reads TGTGCCAGCAGTTGGACCAGGGGCCGCACCTACGAGCAGTACTTC. It translates to CASSWTRGRTYEQYF.

The rearrangement uses TRBV30 and TRBJ1-4, with D perhaps matching TRBD1 (5 bases). V dropped 1 base and J dropped 0 bases, with 12 bases sitting between them. From germline, CDR1 is GTSNPN and CDR2 SVGIG (reference sequence). The CDR3 is 16 residues long. The CDR3 sequence is CAWSGAGNPTNEKLFF. The CDR3 DNA reads TGTGCCTGGAGTGGCGCAGGGAACCCAACTAATGAAAAACTGTTTTTT.

The chain combines TRBV27 with TRBJ2-5, with 8 bases identical to TRBD1. Germline lookup yields CDR1 MNHEY and CDR2 SMNVEV (reference sequence). This CDR3 region has 16 residues. The V segment lost 0 bases and the J segment 3 bases; nucleotides outside the gene matches: 6. CDR3 coding DNA: TGTGCCAGCAGTTTATCGCTCGGACAGGGAGAAGAGACCCAGTACTTC. It codes for CASSLSLGQGEETQYF.

CDR3 sequence (DNA): TGCGCCAGCAGTGAGTCGACAGGGGGGAACACTGAAGCTTTCTTT. It translates to CASSESTGGNTEAFF. The V call is TRBV10-1, the J call TRBJ1-1; TRBD1 matches 9 bases. CDR1 and CDR2 from the germline V gene are WNHNN and SYGVQD (reference sequence). V was pared by 0 bases and J by 1 base, with 0 bases of the junction left unmatched. This CDR3 has 15 residues.

The V gene is TRBV5-4, the J gene TRBJ2-5; weak D call: TRBD2 (5 bases). The V gene's germline CDR1 is SGHNT and CDR2 YYREEE (reference sequence). CDR3 length: 16 residues. The ends were cut back, 0 bases at V and 2 bases at J, with 14 bases in the middle. The CDR3 loop reads CASSLAHGGSQETQYF. In DNA, the CDR3 is TGTGCCAGCAGCTTGGCCCACGGAGGTTCGCAAGAGACCCAGTACTTC.

V is TRBV30 and J is TRBJ2-1, with TRBD1 matching over 7 bases. Unmatched junction bases numbered 5, after V lost 2 bases and J lost 4 bases. This CDR3 spans 14 amino acids. Per germline, CDR1 GTSNPN and CDR2 SVGIG (reference sequence). CDR3 nucleotide sequence: TGTGCCTGGAGTCTCGGGACAGCTTACAATGAGCAGTTCTTC. This encodes CAWSLGTAYNEQFF.